This TCR beta chain is drawn from a study of OX40 agonist ivuxolimab in advanced cancers. At the level of the study: A mean age of 60 years, range about 23 to 90, was recorded, and around 85% were male.

Assay: immunoSEQ multiplex PCR; the TCRdb copy retains only in-frame clones and omits some. The table has approximately 20,000 clones, roughly nine tenths seen once. Germline assignment: CDR1 LNHDA and CDR2 SQIVND (reference sequence). This CDR3 contains 16 residues. The V end was cut by 5 bases, the J end by 1 base, with 12 bases between. Cycle 7 day 1, cycle 4 day 1, and baseline were the timepoints at which blood was sampled. The chain has TRBV19 and TRBJ2-6; no clear D gene. This sequence originates from an adult with an advanced solid tumor such as melanoma, head and neck, liver or kidney cancer. The specimen comprised CD4+ or CD8+ T cells sorted from blood, sampled in a trial of the OX40 agonist ivuxolimab. The CDR3 region is CASSSPARSGANVLTF. The CDR3 DNA is TGTGCCAGTAGTTCCCCGGCGAGGTCTGGGGCCAACGTCCTGACTTTC. The full variable domain, with the rest looked up from reference TRBV19 and TRBJ2-6, is DGGITQSPKYLFRKEGQNVTLSCEQNLNHDAMYWYRQDPGQGLRLIYYSQIVNDFQKGDIAEGYSVSREKKESFPLTVTSAQKNPTAFYLCASSSPARSGANVLTFGAGSRLTVL.